Below are 31 T cell receptor beta chains sequenced from a single sample in a study of identical twins. TCRdb re-derived calls from the 5' RACE reads in MiXCR, one entry per CDR3 protein. The sample includes approximately 500,000 distinct CDR3 sequences, approximately 14% of them seen just once. The sample was also linked to a second study, of yellow fever vaccine responses in identical twins.

The sequenced sample was CD4+ T cells sorted from blood. The source is a woman aged 18-35 years in good health.

V and J are TRBV7-6 and TRBJ2-2; either TRBD1 or TRBD2 may supply D (6 bases each). V was clipped by 11 bases and J by 6 bases, with 13 bases between them. The CDR3 contains 12 residues. Per germline, CDR1 SGHVS and CDR2 FNYEAQ. The DNA for the CDR3 is TGTGCCGCTGTGGGGGGCGCCGGGGAGCTGTTTTTT. Translation: CAAVGGAGELFF.

Written as DNA, the CDR3 is TGTGCCAGCACCCAAGGATATTTTGGGGACACCGGGGAGCTGTTTTTT. It encodes CASTQGYFGDTGELFF. The rearrangement joins TRBV11-2 to TRBJ2-2; D gene uncertain. Per germline, CDR1 SGHAT and CDR2 FQNNGV. The CDR3 sequence is 16 residues long. Trimming pared 7 bases from V and 3 bases from J, leaving 18 bases between.

The table lists this clonotype with many counts. V usage is TRBV24-1 and J usage is TRBJ2-1; TRBD2 might be the D (5 bases). V was clipped by 4 bases and J by 2 bases, with 8 bases between them. The germline gives CDR1 KGHDR, CDR2 SFDVKD. The CDR3 extends over 14 amino acids. The CDR3 loop is CATSETGTYNEQFF. In nucleotides, the CDR3 is TGTGCCACCAGTGAAACCGGGACCTACAATGAGCAGTTCTTC.

The chain combines TRBV24-1 with TRBJ2-1, with 12 nucleotides matching TRBD2. Germline V gene data show CDR1 as KGHDR and CDR2 as SFDVKD. The CDR3 has 16 residues. Trimming cost V 4 bases and J 7 bases; bases outside gene matches: 7. This chain's CDR3 is CATSEPRLAGVNEQFF. In DNA, the CDR3 is TGTGCCACCAGTGAACCCCGACTAGCGGGAGTGAATGAGCAGTTCTTC.

The chain uses TRBV5-4 and TRBJ2-5; D remains unclear. This CDR3 is 15 amino acids long. Trimming shortened V by 3 bases and J by 0 bases, and 12 bases separated the two germline ends. Germline CDR1 reads SGHNT; CDR2 reads YYREEE (reference sequence). The CDR3 DNA is TGTGCCAGCAGCTCGCCCGGGTGGTACCAAGAGACCCAGTACTTC. Its protein is CASSSPGWYQETQYF.

The chain combines TRBV7-9 with TRBJ1-5; D gene ambiguous. The CDR3 sequence is 14 residues long. Trimming took 0 bases from V and 4 from J, leaving 7 bases between them. CDR1 and CDR2 (germline): SEHNR, FQNEAQ (reference sequence). CDR3 in DNA: TGTGCCAGCAGCTTAGCCGGGTTTAATCAGCCCCAGCATTTT. This sequence encodes CASSLAGFNQPQHF.

The chain couples TRBV25-1 to TRBJ2-1; perhaps TRBD1 as D (5 bases). The CDR3 runs to 12 residues. CDR1 MGHDK and CDR2 SYGVNS come from the germline V gene. Trimming stripped 5 bases from V and 9 bases from J, with 11 bases between. CDR3 nucleotides: TGTGCCAGCAGTCCCCGCCAGGGTGAGCAGTTCTTC. Translation: CASSPRQGEQFF.

This clonotype was observed a few times. V gene TRBV10-3 combines with J gene TRBJ2-3, with 13 bases identical to TRBD2. Trimming at V came to 6 bases and at J to 4 bases, leaving 7 bases not matched to a gene. The CDR3 contains 16 residues. Germline V gene lookup returns CDR1 ENHRY and CDR2 SYGVKD. The CDR3 DNA is TGTGCCATCAGCCCCCGGACTAGCGGGAGATCAGATACGCAGTATTTT. This sequence encodes CAISPRTSGRSDTQYF.

V usage is TRBV19 and J usage is TRBJ2-7; D gene ambiguous. This CDR3 spans 15 amino acids. V gave up 5 bases and J gave up 1 base, with 15 bases separating them. The germline CDR1 and CDR2 sequences are LNHDA and SQIVND (reference sequence). CDR3 residues: CASSPADKRSYEQYF. In DNA, the CDR3 is TGTGCCAGTAGTCCGGCGGATAAACGTTCCTACGAGCAGTACTTC. Filled out from reference TRBV19 and TRBJ2-7, the complete variable domain reads DGGITQSPKYLFRKEGQNVTLSCEQNLNHDAMYWYRQDPGQGLRLIYYSQIVNDFQKGDIAEGYSVSREKKESFPLTVTSAQKNPTAFYLCASSPADKRSYEQYFGPGTRLTVT.

V usage is TRBV6-1 and J usage is TRBJ2-2, with TRBD1 identical over 7 bases. CDR1 and CDR2 (germline): MNHNS, SASEGT. V trimming: 2 bases; J trimming: 6 bases; junction bases outside the gene matches: 6. This CDR3 has 15 amino acids. The DNA for the CDR3 is TGTGCCAGCAGTGAAACGACAGGGTGGCCCGGGGAGCTGTTTTTT. Its translation is CASSETTGWPGELFF.

This clonotype was seen a handful of times. This rearrangement joins TRBV5-1 to TRBJ2-1; D not certain. Looked up from germline, CDR1 is SGHRS and CDR2 is YFSETQ. The germline V and J ends were trimmed by 1 base and 4 bases, with 9 bases remaining between them. The CDR3 has 14 residues. CDR3 nucleotide sequence: TGCGCCAGCAGCTTGCGGCCCGAATACAATGAGCAGTTCTTC. Its translation is CASSLRPEYNEQFF.

A few counts support this clonotype. The V gene is TRBV3-1, the J gene TRBJ2-7; D remains ambiguous. Germline V gives CDR1 LGHDT, CDR2 YNNKEL (reference sequence). Trimming shortened V by 3 bases and J by 4 bases, and 7 bases separated the two germline ends. There are 12 residues in the CDR3. The CDR3 reads CASSHSFYEQYF. Written as DNA, the CDR3 is TGTGCCAGCAGCCACAGTTTTTACGAGCAGTACTTC.

The chain links TRBV27 to TRBJ2-3, with D hard to call. The germline V gene encodes CDR1 MNHEY and CDR2 SMNVEV (reference sequence). Trimming pared 9 bases from V and 6 bases from J, leaving 4 bases between. This CDR3 is 9 amino acids long. The CDR3 spells CARRDTQYF. DNA of the CDR3: TGTGCCAGACGGGATACGCAGTATTTT.

This clonotype was recorded a few times. The V gene is TRBV2, the J gene TRBJ2-1; 8 bases agree with TRBD1. Germline trimming cut 5 bases from V and 8 bases from J; bases unmatched to any gene: 5. Germline V gene lookup returns CDR1 SNHLY and CDR2 FYNNEI. This CDR3 has 13 residues. CDR3 amino acids: CASSSDREDEQFF. The CDR3, as DNA: TGTGCCAGCAGTTCGGACAGGGAAGATGAGCAGTTCTTC.

This clonotype has just a few counts. The CDR3 region is CATGESTDTQYF. Written as DNA, the CDR3 is TGTGCCACCGGGGAGAGCACAGATACGCAGTATTTT. V gene TRBV24-1 combines with J gene TRBJ2-3; a possible D gene is TRBD2 (5 bases). The germline V and J ends were trimmed by 9 bases and 0 bases, with 6 bases remaining between them. The length of the CDR3 is 12 residues. Germline CDR1 and CDR2: KGHDR and SFDVKD.

The chain links TRBV2 to TRBJ2-7, with 13 bases fitting TRBD2. Germline values: CDR1 SNHLY, CDR2 FYNNEI. The length of the CDR3 is 16 residues. J gave up 5 bases and V 1 base, and 5 bases lay outside the gene matches. CDR3 loop: CASSEEGLAGSDEQYF. In nucleotides, the CDR3 is TGTGCCAGCAGTGAAGAGGGACTAGCGGGATCGGACGAGCAGTACTTC.

In its sample, this clonotype was seen many times. The DNA for the CDR3 is TGCAGTGCTAGAGATGCGGGGGGTCGGTTAGAGACCCAGTACTTC. It encodes CSARDAGGRLETQYF. This chain connects TRBV20-1 to TRBJ2-5; 8 bases map to TRBD2. This CDR3 is built from 15 residues. Germline V lookup: CDR1 DFQATT, CDR2 SNEGSKA (reference sequence). Germline trimming cut 0 bases from V and 4 bases from J; bases unmatched to any gene: 7.

This chain connects TRBV2 to TRBJ2-5; no firm D call. Germline-derived CDR1 and CDR2 are SNHLY and FYNNEI. There are 14 residues in the CDR3. V was clipped by 8 bases and J by 2 bases, with 15 bases between them. CDR3 nucleotide sequence: TGTGCCAGCTCGAGAGCGCTATTTCAAGAGACCCAGTACTTC. Translation: CASSRALFQETQYF.

The sample holds a few counts of this clonotype. CDR3 protein: CATSSTRGWERNYGYTF. The CDR3 DNA sequence: TGTGCCACCAGCAGTACCAGAGGGTGGGAGAGAAACTATGGCTACACCTTC. The rearrangement links TRBV15 to TRBJ1-2, with D unresolved. Trimming stripped 3 bases from V and 2 bases from J, with 19 bases between. Per germline, CDR1 LNHNV and CDR2 YYDKDF (reference sequence). This CDR3 spans 17 amino acids.

This clonotype occurred a few times. The chain links TRBV5-1 to TRBJ2-1; D uncertain. V was shortened by 2 bases and J by 7 bases, with 16 bases between the two germline ends. Germline V lookup: CDR1 SGHRS, CDR2 YFSETQ. The CDR3 loop spans 15 amino acids. Here the CDR3 reads CASSLNSAGGNEQFF. DNA for the CDR3: TGCGCCAGCAGCTTAAATTCGGCAGGTGGGAATGAGCAGTTCTTC.

V and J are TRBV6-4 and TRBJ1-1; unclear D gene. V gave up 3 bases and J gave up 3 bases, with 11 bases separating them. CDR1 and CDR2 from the germline V gene are MRHNA and SNTAGT. This CDR3 contains 14 residues. CDR3 amino acids: CASSEAPGYTEAFF. For the CDR3, the DNA is TGTGCCAGCAGTGAAGCTCCAGGATACACTGAAGCTTTCTTT.

The chain couples TRBV14 to TRBJ2-7; unclear D gene. The CDR3 runs to 13 residues. CDR1 is SGHDN, CDR2 FVKESK, per germline. With 1 base removed from V and 5 bases from J, the gap between germline ends came to 9 bases. The CDR3 region is CASSQAVFNEQYF. The CDR3 nucleotides are TGTGCCAGCAGCCAAGCTGTGTTTAACGAGCAGTACTTC.

V usage is TRBV6-1 and J usage is TRBJ2-7; 7 bases are a match to TRBD1. V shed 3 bases and J 6 bases; nucleotides not matched to a gene: 11. There are 15 residues in the CDR3. Germline CDR1 reads MNHNS; CDR2 reads SASEGT. The CDR3 sequence is CASSELTGLSGEQYV. In nucleotides, the CDR3 is TGTGCCAGCAGTGAGCTGACAGGGTTATCTGGCGAGCAGTACGTC.

V usage is TRBV5-1 and J usage is TRBJ1-5; 7 bases are a match to TRBD1. The V segment lost 7 bases and the J segment 6 bases; nucleotides outside the gene matches: 7. The CDR3 length is 13 residues. Germline lookup yields CDR1 SGHRS and CDR2 YFSETQ. The CDR3 reads CASPQGGGQPQHF. The CDR3 region has the DNA TGCGCCAGCCCCCAGGGGGGAGGTCAGCCCCAGCATTTT.

In DNA, the CDR3 is TGTGCCAGCAGGCGGACTAGCGGGAACCCCGAGCAGTACTTC. Its protein is CASRRTSGNPEQYF. V usage is TRBV6-1 and J usage is TRBJ2-7, with 12 nucleotides matching TRBD2. Looked up from germline, CDR1 is MNHNS and CDR2 is SASEGT. The CDR3 runs 14 residues. V trimming: 6 bases; J trimming: 6 bases; junction bases outside the gene matches: 6.

The CDR3 loop is CASSFAFEQYF. The CDR3 DNA reads TGTGCCAGCAGCTTCGCCTTCGAGCAGTACTTC. The chain links TRBV7-9 to TRBJ2-7; no clear D. V was clipped by 3 bases and J by 6 bases, with 6 bases between them. The CDR3 consists of 11 residues. CDR1 and CDR2 from the germline V gene are SEHNR and FQNEAQ (reference sequence).

This clonotype was seen many times. The chain combines TRBV12-3 or TRBV12-4 with TRBJ2-1, with D tentatively TRBD2 (5 bases). Between the trimmed V and J ends, which lost 3 bases and 8 bases, there was a span of 8 bases. The CDR3 loop spans 12 amino acids. CDR3 loop: CASSFAGDEQFF. For the CDR3, the DNA is TGTGCCAGCAGTTTCGCGGGTGATGAGCAGTTCTTC.

The J gene is TRBJ2-1, the V gene TRBV6-5; D is unresolved. V gave up 2 bases and J gave up 2 bases, with 7 bases separating them. Germline V gene lookup returns CDR1 MNHEY and CDR2 SVGAGI. The CDR3 is 14 amino acids. CDR3 region: CASSYNTAYNEQFF. Here the CDR3 DNA reads TGTGCCAGCAGTTACAACACAGCCTACAATGAGCAGTTCTTC.

This clonotype was counted only a few times. This rearrangement joins TRBV3-1 to TRBJ2-5, with a possible D match to TRBD2 (5 bases). CDR3 size: 15 residues. Germline CDR1 reads LGHDT; CDR2 reads YNNKEL (reference sequence). V was cut by 1 base and J by 3 bases, with 12 bases left in between. The CDR3 loop reads CASSQGLTTKETQYF. CDR3 in DNA: TGTGCCAGCAGCCAAGGTCTGACTACCAAAGAGACCCAGTACTTC.

V gene TRBV15 combines with J gene TRBJ2-3; 10 bases align to TRBD1. V was clipped by 4 bases and J by 2 bases; unmatched bases: 6. CDR3 length: 16 residues. Germline V gene sequence: CDR1 LNHNV, CDR2 YYDKDF (reference sequence). CDR3: CATSNRQGANTDTQYF. CDR3 DNA: TGTGCCACCAGCAACAGACAGGGGGCAAACACAGATACGCAGTATTTT.

The gene calls are TRBV3-1 and TRBJ2-3, with no clear D. The CDR3 has 11 residues. CDR1 LGHDT and CDR2 YNNKEL come from the germline V gene (reference sequence). V was shortened by 1 base and J by 7 bases, with 3 bases between the two germline ends. The CDR3 bases are TGTGCCAGCAGCCAAGGTTATACGCAGTATTTT. It specifies CASSQGYTQYF.